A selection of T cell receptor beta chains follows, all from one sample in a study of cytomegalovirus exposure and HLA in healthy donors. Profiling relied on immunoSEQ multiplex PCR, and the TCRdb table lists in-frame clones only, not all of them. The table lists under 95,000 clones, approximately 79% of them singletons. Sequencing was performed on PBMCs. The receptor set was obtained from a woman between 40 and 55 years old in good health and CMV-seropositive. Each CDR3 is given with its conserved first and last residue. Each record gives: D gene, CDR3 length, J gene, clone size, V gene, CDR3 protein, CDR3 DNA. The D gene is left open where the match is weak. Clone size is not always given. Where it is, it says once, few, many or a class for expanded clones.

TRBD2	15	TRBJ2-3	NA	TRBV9	CASSLIAGRTDTQYF	TGTGCCAGCAGCCTAATAGCGGGACGCACAGATACGCAGTATTTT
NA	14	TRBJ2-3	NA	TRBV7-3	CASSLQGTSDTQYF	TGTGCCAGCAGCTTACAGGGGACCTCAGATACGCAGTATTTT
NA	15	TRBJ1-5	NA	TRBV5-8	CASSRGLYSNQPQHF	TGTGCCAGCAGCCGGGGACTGTATAGCAATCAGCCCCAGCATTTT
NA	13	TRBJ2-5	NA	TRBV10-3	CAISVLGAGEQYF	TGTGCCATCAGTGTGTTGGGGGCTGGGGAGCAGTACTTC
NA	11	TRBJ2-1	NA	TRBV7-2	CASRRQTEQFF	TGTGCCAGCAGACGACAGACTGAGCAGTTCTTC
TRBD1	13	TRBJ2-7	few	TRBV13	CASSSTTGHPEYF	TGTGCCAGCAGCTCGACGACAGGGCACCCGGAGTACTTC
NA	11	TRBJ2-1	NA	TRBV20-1	CSASGGNEQFF	TGCAGTGCTAGCGGGGGCAATGAGCAGTTCTTC
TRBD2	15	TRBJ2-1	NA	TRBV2	CASSETSGGYNEQFF	TGTGCCAGCAGTGAAACTAGCGGGGGGTACAATGAGCAGTTCTTC
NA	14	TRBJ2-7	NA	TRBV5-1	CASSLARSTYEQYF	TGCGCCAGCAGCTTGGCCCGCAGTACCTACGAGCAGTACTTC
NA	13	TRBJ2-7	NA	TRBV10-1	CASSESSPYEQYF	TGCGCCAGCAGTGAGTCCTCCCCCTACGAGCAGTACTTC